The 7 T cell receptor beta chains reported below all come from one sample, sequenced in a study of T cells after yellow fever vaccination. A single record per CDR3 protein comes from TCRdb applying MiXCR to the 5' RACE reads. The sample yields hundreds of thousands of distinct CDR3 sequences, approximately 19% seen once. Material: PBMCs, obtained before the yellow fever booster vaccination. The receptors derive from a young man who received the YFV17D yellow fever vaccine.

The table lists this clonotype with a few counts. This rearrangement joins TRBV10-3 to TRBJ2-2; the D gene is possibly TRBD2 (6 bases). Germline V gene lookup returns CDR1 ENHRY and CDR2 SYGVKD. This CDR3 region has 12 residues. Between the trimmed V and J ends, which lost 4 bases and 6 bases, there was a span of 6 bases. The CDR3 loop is CAISGGAGELFF. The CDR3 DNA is TGTGCCATCAGTGGGGGGGCCGGGGAGCTGTTTTTT.

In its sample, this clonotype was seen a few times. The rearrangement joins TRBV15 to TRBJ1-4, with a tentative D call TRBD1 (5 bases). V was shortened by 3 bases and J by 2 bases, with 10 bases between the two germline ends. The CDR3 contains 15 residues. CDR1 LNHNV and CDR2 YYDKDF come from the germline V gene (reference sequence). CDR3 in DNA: TGTGCCACCAGCAGGGCGGGGGATACTAATGAAAAACTGTTTTTT. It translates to CATSRAGDTNEKLFF.

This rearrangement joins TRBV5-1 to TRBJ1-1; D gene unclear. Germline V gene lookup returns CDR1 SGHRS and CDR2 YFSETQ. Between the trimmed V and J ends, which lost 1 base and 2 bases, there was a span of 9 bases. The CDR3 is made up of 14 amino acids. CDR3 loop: CASSLRFPNTEAFF. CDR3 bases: TGCGCCAGCAGCTTGCGGTTTCCAAACACTGAAGCTTTCTTT.

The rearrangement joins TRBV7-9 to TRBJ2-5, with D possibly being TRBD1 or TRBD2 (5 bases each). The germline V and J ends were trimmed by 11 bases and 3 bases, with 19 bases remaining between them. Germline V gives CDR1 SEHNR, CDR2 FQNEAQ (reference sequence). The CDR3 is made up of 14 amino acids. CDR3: CALAGGAGEETQYF. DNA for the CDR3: TGTGCCCTGGCGGGTGGGGCCGGTGAAGAGACCCAGTACTTC.

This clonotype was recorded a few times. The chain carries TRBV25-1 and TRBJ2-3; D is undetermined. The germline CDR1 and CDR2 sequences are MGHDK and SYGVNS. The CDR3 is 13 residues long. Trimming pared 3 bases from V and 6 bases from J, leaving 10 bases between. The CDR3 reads CASSDQYLDTQYF. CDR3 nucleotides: TGTGCCAGCAGTGACCAATACTTGGATACGCAGTATTTT.

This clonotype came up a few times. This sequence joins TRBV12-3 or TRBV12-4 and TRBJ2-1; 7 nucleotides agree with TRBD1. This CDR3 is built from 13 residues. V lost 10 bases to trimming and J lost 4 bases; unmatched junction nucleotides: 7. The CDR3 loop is CAIPGTVYNEQFF. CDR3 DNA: TGTGCCATCCCGGGGACAGTGTACAATGAGCAGTTCTTC.

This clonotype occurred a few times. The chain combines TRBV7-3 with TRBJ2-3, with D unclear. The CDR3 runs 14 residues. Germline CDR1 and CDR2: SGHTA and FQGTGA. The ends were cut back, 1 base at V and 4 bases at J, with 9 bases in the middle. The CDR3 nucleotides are TGTGCCAGCAGCTTAATGATGTTACCAGATACGCAGTATTTT. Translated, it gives CASSLMMLPDTQYF.